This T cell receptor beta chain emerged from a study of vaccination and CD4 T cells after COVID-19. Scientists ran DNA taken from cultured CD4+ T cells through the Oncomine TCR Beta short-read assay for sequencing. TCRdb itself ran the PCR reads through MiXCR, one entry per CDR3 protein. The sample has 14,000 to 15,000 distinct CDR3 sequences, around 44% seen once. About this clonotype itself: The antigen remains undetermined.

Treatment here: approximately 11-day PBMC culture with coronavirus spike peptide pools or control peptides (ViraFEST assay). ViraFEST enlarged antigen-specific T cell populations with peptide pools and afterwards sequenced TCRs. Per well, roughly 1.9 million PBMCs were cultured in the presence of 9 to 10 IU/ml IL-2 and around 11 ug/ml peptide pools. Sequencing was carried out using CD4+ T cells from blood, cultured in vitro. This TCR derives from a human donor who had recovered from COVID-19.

This CDR3 is CASSLGAGQGARETQYF. DNA for the CDR3: TGCGCCAGCAGCTTGGGTGCCGGACAGGGGGCTAGGGAGACCCAGTACTTC. The chain combines TRBV5-1 with TRBJ2-5, with TRBD1 matching over 11 bases. Germline V gene data show CDR1 as SGHRS and CDR2 as YFSETQ. The CDR3 loop spans 17 amino acids. J lost 5 bases, V lost 0 bases, and 9 bases had no gene match.